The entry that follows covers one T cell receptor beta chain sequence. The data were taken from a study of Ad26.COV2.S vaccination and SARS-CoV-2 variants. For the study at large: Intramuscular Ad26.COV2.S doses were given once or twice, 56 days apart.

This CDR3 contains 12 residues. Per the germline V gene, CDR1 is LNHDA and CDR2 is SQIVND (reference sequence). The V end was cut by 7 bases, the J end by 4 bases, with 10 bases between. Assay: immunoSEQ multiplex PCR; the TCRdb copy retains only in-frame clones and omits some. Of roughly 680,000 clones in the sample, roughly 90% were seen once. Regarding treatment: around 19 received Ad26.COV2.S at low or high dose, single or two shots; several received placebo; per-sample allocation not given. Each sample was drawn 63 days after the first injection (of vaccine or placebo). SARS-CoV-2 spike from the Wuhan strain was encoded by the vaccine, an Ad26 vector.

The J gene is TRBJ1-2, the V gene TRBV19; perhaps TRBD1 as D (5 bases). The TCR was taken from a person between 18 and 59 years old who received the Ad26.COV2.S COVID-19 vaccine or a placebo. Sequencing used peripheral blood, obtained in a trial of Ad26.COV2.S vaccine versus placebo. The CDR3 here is CASTGSPYGYTF. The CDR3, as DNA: TGTGCCAGTACAGGGAGCCCCTATGGCTACACCTTC.